Each of the 23 T cell receptor beta chains below was sequenced from the same sample in a study of T cell repertoires in cytomegalovirus infection. No antigen has been assigned to these receptors. TCRdb ran MiXCR on the reads and lists one entry per CDR3 protein. The sample contains about 220,000 distinct CDR3 sequences, 35% to 45% of which appear only once. The specimen comprised CD8+ T cells from cultured PBMCs, sampled from culture after CMV antigen stimulation. The receptor set was obtained from a human donor in good health (CMV status not recorded). Some clones in this sample may be carry-over from other donors' samples.

About this clonotype: A much larger clone is a single base away; this may be a read error. The V gene is TRBV7-2, the J gene TRBJ2-7; perhaps TRBD2 as D (6 bases). The CDR3 loop spans 16 amino acids. The germline V gene encodes CDR1 SGHTA and CDR2 FQGNSA. The CDR3 DNA reads as TGTGCCAGCAGCCTCCGGGACTCTCAAGCAGGCTACGAGAAGTACTTC. Amino acids: CASSLRDSQAGYEKYF.

V is TRBV25-1 and J is TRBJ2-3; TRBD1 is a possible D gene (6 bases). CDR1 is MGHDK and CDR2 is SYGVNS in the germline V gene. The germline V and J ends were trimmed by 5 bases and 2 bases, with 11 bases remaining between them. This CDR3 comprises 14 residues. The CDR3 bases are TGTGCCAGCAGTCGGCAGGGGCCCACAGATACGCAGTATTTT. Amino acid sequence: CASSRQGPTDTQYF. The variable domain in full, with the rest retrieved from reference TRBV25-1 and TRBJ2-3, is EADIYQTPRYLVIGTGKKITLECSQTMGHDKMYWYQQDPGMELHLIHYSYGVNSTEKGDLSSESTVSRIRTEHFPLTLESARPSHTSQYLCASSRQGPTDTQYFGPGTRLTVL.

This clonotype turned up a few times. The V and J genes are TRBV7-7 and TRBJ2-3; D is possibly TRBD2 (6 bases). The CDR3 totals 14 residues. CDR1 SSHAT and CDR2 FNYEAQ come from the germline V gene (reference sequence). V was pared by 5 bases and J by 4 bases, with 13 bases between. The CDR3 loop reads CASSPDYAPDTQYF. The CDR3 coding sequence is TGTGCCAGCAGCCCGGACTACGCGCCAGATACGCAGTATTTT.

V gene TRBV12-3 or TRBV12-4 combines with J gene TRBJ1-5; 9 positions agree with TRBD1. V lost 6 bases, J lost 6 bases, and 3 bases stayed unmatched. The CDR3 runs to 13 residues. CDR3 sequence: CASSGTGTQPQHF. CDR3 nucleotides: TGTGCCAGCAGCGGGACAGGGACTCAGCCCCAGCATTTT.

The chain couples TRBV27 to TRBJ2-2; 13 nucleotides agree with TRBD2. Germline CDR1 and CDR2: MNHEY and SMNVEV (reference sequence). The CDR3 extends over 15 amino acids. J lost 6 bases, V lost 4 bases, and 2 bases had no gene match. The CDR3 region has the DNA TGTGCCAGCAGTTGGACTAGCGGGAGCCCCGGGGAGCTGTTTTTT. Translating it yields CASSWTSGSPGELFF.

V usage is TRBV27 and J usage is TRBJ2-3; 7 nucleotides align to TRBD1. Germline CDR1 MNHEY, CDR2 SMNVEV (reference sequence). There are 14 residues in the CDR3. J gave up 4 bases and V 6 bases, and 7 bases lay outside the gene matches. The CDR3 spells CASSQTGNPDTQYF. In nucleotides, the CDR3 is TGTGCCAGCAGCCAGACAGGGAATCCAGATACGCAGTATTTT.

This clonotype was observed at least ten times. One end of the junction varies from germline; a read error may be responsible. The chain uses TRBV7-2 and TRBJ2-5; D perhaps matches TRBD1 (5 bases). The CDR3 has 16 amino acids. Germline loops: CDR1 SGHTA, CDR2 FQGNSA. This chain's CDR3 is CASNLDRDLTQETQYF. CDR3 nucleotide sequence: TGTGCCAGCAACTTAGACAGAGACCTGACCCAAGAGACCCAGTACTTC. Using reference TRBV7-2 and TRBJ2-5 for the parts outside the CDR3, the full variable domain is GAGVSQSPSNKVTEKGKDVELRCDPISGHTALYWYRQSLGQGLEFLIYFQGNSAPDKSGLPSDRFSAERTGGSVSTLTIQRTQQEDSAVYLCASNLDRDLTQETQYFGPGTRLLVL.

This rearrangement joins TRBV7-3 to TRBJ2-5, with 10 bases that match TRBD1. The CDR3 runs 14 residues. The V segment lost 3 bases and the J segment 5 bases; nucleotides outside the gene matches: 3. Germline CDR1 and CDR2: SGHTA and FQGTGA. DNA for the CDR3: TGTGCCAGCAGCTTGACAGGGGGCGCGGAGACCCAGTACTTC. This sequence encodes CASSLTGGAETQYF.

A few counts support this clonotype. V is TRBV11-2 and J is TRBJ2-1; the D gene is possibly TRBD1 (6 bases). CDR1 and CDR2 from the germline V gene are SGHAT and FQNNGV. Trimming cost V 1 base and J 0 bases, with 10 bases left between them. The CDR3 has 16 amino acids. The CDR3 spells CASSLAGVSSYNEQFF. The CDR3 region has the DNA TGTGCCAGCAGCTTAGCAGGGGTGAGCTCCTACAATGAGCAGTTCTTC.

The J gene is TRBJ2-1, the V gene TRBV20-1; tentative D call: TRBD2 (5 bases). The CDR3 spans 12 residues. V shed 4 bases and J shed 8 bases, with 12 bases lying between them. Germline values: CDR1 DFQATT, CDR2 SNEGSKA (reference sequence). The CDR3 spells CSAKAAGDEQFF. The DNA for the CDR3 is TGCAGTGCTAAAGCGGCCGGCGATGAGCAGTTCTTC.

The chain employs TRBV7-9 and TRBJ1-1; D is unclear. Per germline, CDR1 SEHNR and CDR2 FQNEAQ (reference sequence). The CDR3 has 14 residues. The V end lost 5 bases, the J end lost 6 bases, and 16 bases lay between the germline ends. This chain's CDR3 is CASSLKWQVPEAFF. CDR3 sequence (DNA): TGTGCCAGCAGCCTAAAGTGGCAGGTCCCTGAAGCTTTCTTT.

The chain has TRBV6-5 and TRBJ1-6; D unresolved. Trimming took off 7 bases at V and 6 bases at J, with 7 bases between the two ends. Germline V gene lookup returns CDR1 MNHEY and CDR2 SVGAGI. The CDR3 is made up of 12 amino acids. The CDR3 nucleotides are TGTGCCAGCACCTCTCTTAATTCACCCCTCCACTTT. As protein: CASTSLNSPLHF.

The chain couples TRBV5-6 to TRBJ1-3, with TRBD1 identical over 7 bases. With V trimmed by 0 bases and J by 3 bases, 3 bases remained unmatched. The CDR3 length is 15 residues. Germline V gives CDR1 SGHDT, CDR2 YYEEEE. The CDR3 here is CASSLGTGYGNTIYF. CDR3 bases: TGTGCCAGCAGCTTGGGGACAGGTTATGGAAACACCATATATTTT.

V and J are TRBV5-1 and TRBJ1-1; no reliable D call. Germline values: CDR1 SGHRS, CDR2 YFSETQ. The CDR3 length is 13 residues. The germline V and J ends were trimmed by 1 base and 4 bases, with 8 bases remaining between them. As DNA, the CDR3 is TGCGCCAGCAGCTTGTCATGGACCACTGAAGCTTTCTTT. Its protein product is CASSLSWTTEAFF.

There are a few counts of this clonotype. Written as DNA, the CDR3 is TGTGCCAGCAGAAGACTTGAGGACTATGGCTACACCTTC. Translating gives CASRRLEDYGYTF. The chain has TRBV27 and TRBJ1-2; no firm D call. This CDR3 has 13 amino acids. Germline CDR1 is MNHEY and CDR2 is SMNVEV (reference sequence). Trimming cost V 6 bases and J 3 bases, with 11 bases left between them.

V and J are TRBV6-2 or TRBV6-3 and TRBJ1-2, with D unclear. Trimming left V 5 bases short and J 0 bases short, with 13 bases between. The CDR3 is 15 residues long. Per germline, CDR1 MNHEY and CDR2 SVGEGT. The CDR3 region is CASSEWNSPNYGYTF. CDR3 sequence (DNA): TGTGCCAGCAGTGAATGGAACAGCCCTAACTATGGCTACACCTTC.

The chain joins TRBV2 to TRBJ1-1; unclear D gene. Germline values: CDR1 SNHLY, CDR2 FYNNEI. The V end lost 5 bases, the J end lost 5 bases, and 12 bases lay between the germline ends. The CDR3 is made up of 13 amino acids. CDR3 coding DNA: TGTGCCAGCAGTCGGACCTCCGAGACTGAAGCTTTCTTT. It encodes CASSRTSETEAFF.

This clonotype was found many times. This sequence joins TRBV7-6 and TRBJ1-1; D is ambiguous. Germline V gives CDR1 SGHVS, CDR2 FNYEAQ. Trimming removed 0 bases from V and 6 bases from J, with 8 bases in between. The CDR3 contains 13 residues. CDR3 region: CASSLAPTAEAFF. The CDR3 nucleotides read TGTGCCAGCAGCTTAGCTCCGACGGCTGAAGCTTTCTTT. Looking up the rest from reference TRBV7-6 and TRBJ1-1 gives the full variable domain: GAGVSQSPRYKVTKRGQDVALRCDPISGHVSLYWYRQALGQGPEFLTYFNYEAQQDKSGLPNDRFSAERPEGSISTLTIQRTEQRDSAMYRCASSLAPTAEAFFGQGTRLTVV.

This clonotype came up once. V and J are TRBV12-3 or TRBV12-4 and TRBJ2-1; a weak D match, TRBD2 (5 bases). CDR3 length: 15 amino acids. V was pared by 3 bases and J by 1 base, with 10 bases between. CDR3 in DNA: TGTGCCAGCAGTTTCAGCGGTGTATCCTACAATGAGCAGTTCTTC. It specifies CASSFSGVSYNEQFF.

The V call is TRBV5-5, the J call TRBJ2-5; possibly TRBD2 for D (5 bases). In germline, CDR1 is SGHKS, CDR2 YYEKEE (reference sequence). Trimming took off 3 bases at V and 1 base at J, with 13 bases between the two ends. The CDR3 length is 15 residues. CDR3 nucleotides: TGTGCCAGCAGCTCCACAGCGGTCTTCCAAGAGACCCAGTACTTC. Translation gives CASSSTAVFQETQYF.

The CDR3 DNA reads TGCAGTGCAGGGTGGGAGAGGGGCACTGAAGCTTTCTTT. This gives the protein CSAGWERGTEAFF. This chain joins TRBV20-1 and TRBJ1-1, with D possibly being TRBD1 (5 bases). This CDR3 region has 13 residues. V lost 6 bases to trimming and J lost 4 bases, with 15 bases between them. Germline loops: CDR1 DFQATT, CDR2 SNEGSKA (reference sequence).

The chain has TRBV7-3 and TRBJ2-1; D possibly corresponds to TRBD2 (5 bases). The CDR3 runs 15 residues. The V gene's germline CDR1 is SGHTA and CDR2 FQGTGA. V lost 0 bases to trimming and J lost 4 bases, with 10 bases between them. The CDR3 reads CASSLTASPYNEQFF. The CDR3 bases are TGTGCCAGCAGCTTAACGGCTAGCCCATACAATGAGCAGTTCTTC.

The chain joins TRBV10-3 to TRBJ2-6; D ambiguous. V lost 2 bases, J lost 0 bases, and 8 bases lay in between. The CDR3 runs 16 residues. The germline gives CDR1 ENHRY, CDR2 SYGVKD. CDR3 bases: TGTGCCATCAGTGAGCTGAGGTTCTCTGGGGCCAACGTCCTGACTTTC. This gives the protein CAISELRFSGANVLTF.